This T cell receptor (beta chain) was captured by sequencing in a study of control samples from healthy donors and cancer patients. Data came from immunoSEQ multiplex PCR; TCRdb stores just in-frame clones and leaves some out. The sample lists roughly 30,000 clones, 79% occurring once. V lost 0 bases to trimming and J lost 10 bases, with 8 bases between them. The CDR3 runs 12 residues. Germline V CDR1 and CDR2: SGDLS, YYNGEE. Sample: PBMCs. The chain has TRBV9 and TRBJ2-1; D remains unclear. The receptor was derived from a man in his sixties with head and neck cancer. CDR3 in DNA: TGTGCCAGCAGCGTAGCGGGCAGGGAGCAGTTCTTC. It translates to CASSVAGREQFF. The full variable domain, with the rest looked up from reference TRBV9 and TRBJ2-1, is DSGVTQTPKHLITATGQRVTLRCSPRSGDLSVYWYQQSLDQGLQFLIQYYNGEERAKGNILERFSAQQFPDLHSELNLSSLELGDSALYFCASSVAGREQFFGPGTRLTVL.